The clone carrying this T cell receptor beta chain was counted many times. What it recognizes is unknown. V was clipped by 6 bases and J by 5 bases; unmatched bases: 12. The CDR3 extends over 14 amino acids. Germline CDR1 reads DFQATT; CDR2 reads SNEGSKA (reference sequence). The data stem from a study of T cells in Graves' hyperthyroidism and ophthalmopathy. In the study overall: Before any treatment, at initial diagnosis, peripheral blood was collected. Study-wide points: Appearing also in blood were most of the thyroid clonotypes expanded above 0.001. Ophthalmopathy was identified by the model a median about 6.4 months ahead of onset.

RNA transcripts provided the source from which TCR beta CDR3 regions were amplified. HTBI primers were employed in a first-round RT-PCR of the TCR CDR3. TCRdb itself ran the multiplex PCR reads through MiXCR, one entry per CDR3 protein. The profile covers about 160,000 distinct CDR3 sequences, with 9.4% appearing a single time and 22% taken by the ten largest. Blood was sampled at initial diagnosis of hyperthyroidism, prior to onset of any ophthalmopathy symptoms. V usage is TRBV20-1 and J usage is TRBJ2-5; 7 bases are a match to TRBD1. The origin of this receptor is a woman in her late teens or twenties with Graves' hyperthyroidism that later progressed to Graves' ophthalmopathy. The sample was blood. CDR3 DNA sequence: TGCAGTGCGGCCCCACAGGGGATGGGGGAGACCCAGTACTTC. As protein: CSAAPQGMGETQYF.